In this sample, the clone carrying this T cell receptor (beta chain) turned up many times. Its antigen is not known. The record originates from a study of metastatic and nonmetastatic thyroid tumors. Study-wide context: Malignant and benign thyroid patients had repertoires compared in peripheral blood and tumor or nodule tissue. Whole-study findings and limits: When malignant thyroid tumors were compared with benign nodules, TCR beta diversity was reportedly significantly higher in the malignant tumors. This held in both blood and tumor samples.

Thyroid surgery had not been preceded by any treatment in any patient. Authors' processing steps: In papillary thyroid cancer, a distant-metastasis classifier was built using CDR3 differences across clinicopathological groups. TCRdb re-called the PCR reads with MiXCR. The V and J calls reflect TCRdb's pipeline rather than the authors' work. The sample carries about 89,000 clones, around an eighth recorded once. The source of this sequence is a female donor with papillary thyroid cancer or a benign thyroid nodule (not recorded which). Some clones in this sample may be carry-over from other donors' samples. Input material: tumor tissue.

The DNA for the CDR3 is TGTGCCAGCAGTGAGGGCCGGAGCTCCTATAATTCACCCCTCCACTTT. Translation: CASSEGRSSYNSPLHF. The chain is built from TRBV2 and TRBJ1-6; unclear D gene. The ends were cut back, 3 bases at V and 0 bases at J, with 9 bases in the middle. Germline values: CDR1 SNHLY, CDR2 FYNNEI. CDR3 length equals 16 residues.